This T cell receptor (beta chain) appears in the sequencing data of a study of blood T cell repertoires in COVID-19. Study context: COVID-19 samples, acute and convalescent, were from the United States, Italy and Spain. T cells, B-cell-depleted T cells, or PBMCs provided the cDNA or gDNA that served as material.

TCRdb's copy holds only in-frame clones and misses some; the assay was immunoSEQ multiplex PCR. The sample contains approximately 260,000 clones, approximately 83% of which appear only once. Germline CDR1 and CDR2: SGHRS and YFSETQ. V was shortened by 7 bases and J by 5 bases, with 13 bases between the two germline ends. CDR3 length equals 14 residues. The participants were between about 18 and 90 years old and came from 24 US areas. This chain links TRBV5-1 with TRBJ1-6; D perhaps matches TRBD1 (5 bases). The sequenced sample consisted of PBMCs or T cells enriched from blood (not recorded which). The receptor was derived from a man aged 50 to 59 who had recovered from COVID-19. The CDR3 DNA reads TGCGCCAGCGCCCAACAGGTTGATAATTCACCCCTCCACTTT. Translation gives CASAQQVDNSPLHF.